The text below deals with one T cell receptor beta chain. Its target is unknown. The sample comes from a study of blood T cells in healthy people across ages. PBMCs were isolated at a quantity of at least 6 million per sample. Total RNA extraction produced at least 6 micrograms (per sample) for the study. Then a second PCR, running about 7 to 11 cycles, was carried out with a sample-barcoded 5' primer and a J-beta primer mix. TCRdb re-derived calls from the 5' RACE reads in MiXCR, one entry per CDR3 protein. The sample holds about 1.1 million distinct CDR3 sequences, around two fifths seen once. The study's findings and limits: Unknown donor CMV status possibly confounded expanded clonotype changes.

Sequences were obtained from blood. The receptor's source is a young man in good health.

As DNA, the CDR3 is TGTGCCACCAGCACCCTCCAAGAGACCCAGTACTTC. Translated: CATSTLQETQYF. The V call is TRBV15, the J call TRBJ2-5; D gene ambiguous. Trimming stripped 4 bases from V and 1 base from J, with 4 bases between. The CDR3 contains 12 residues. Per germline, CDR1 LNHNV and CDR2 YYDKDF (reference sequence). Using reference TRBV15 and TRBJ2-5 for the parts outside the CDR3, the full variable domain is DAMVIQNPRYQVTQFGKPVTLSCSQTLNHNVMYWYQQKSSQAPKLLFHYYDKDFNNEADTPDNFQSRRPNTSFCFLDIRSPGLGDTAMYLCATSTLQETQYFGPGTRLLVL.